This entry lists 31 T cell receptor beta chains sequenced from one sample in a study of T cell responses to AZD1222 COVID-19 vaccine. Assay: immunoSEQ multiplex PCR; the TCRdb copy retains only in-frame clones and omits some. The profile covers 100,000 or so clones, with approximately 87% appearing a single time and 2.5% to 3% taken by the ten largest. Sequencing was performed on peripheral blood, taken on day 0 of AZD1222 vaccination. The receptors shown here come from an adult in good health.

The chain uses TRBV19 and TRBJ2-7, with a tentative D call TRBD1 (5 bases). The V and J ends lost 4 bases and 3 bases respectively, with 13 bases between them. The V gene's germline CDR1 is LNHDA and CDR2 SQIVND (reference sequence). The CDR3 has 14 residues. CDR3 loop: CASSTLATDYEQYF. CDR3 coding DNA: TGTGCCAGTAGTACCCTGGCGACAGACTACGAGCAGTACTTC.

The chain employs TRBV5-4 and TRBJ2-1; D remains unclear. Per germline, CDR1 SGHNT and CDR2 YYREEE (reference sequence). The CDR3 sequence is 15 residues long. Trimming pared 0 bases from V and 5 bases from J, leaving 12 bases between. For the CDR3, the DNA is TGTGCCAGCAGCTTGGAGTGGGGAAAACACAATGAGCAGTTCTTC. Translating it yields CASSLEWGKHNEQFF.

V gene TRBV19 combines with J gene TRBJ2-1, with D unclear. Germline V gene lookup returns CDR1 LNHDA and CDR2 SQIVND (reference sequence). V was pared by 5 bases and J by 8 bases, with 31 bases between. This CDR3 is built from 19 residues. This CDR3 is CASSPHLYDFAAGLDEQFF. In DNA form, the CDR3 reads TGTGCCAGTAGTCCACACCTGTATGATTTTGCTGCTGGGCTGGATGAGCAGTTCTTC.

This clone was seen more than once but under ten times. This chain connects TRBV9 to TRBJ2-1; 11 nucleotides agree with TRBD2. This CDR3 region has 18 residues. CDR1 is SGDLS and CDR2 is YYNGEE in the germline V gene. Germline trimming cut 4 bases from V and 7 bases from J; bases unmatched to any gene: 16. The CDR3: CASSPQTMTSGIINEQFF. CDR3 nucleotide sequence: TGTGCCAGCAGCCCGCAGACCATGACTAGCGGGATAATAAATGAGCAGTTCTTC.

The chain joins TRBV11-1 to TRBJ1-2; D is undetermined. Trimming stripped 9 bases from V and 10 bases from J, with 24 bases between. The CDR3 extends over 14 amino acids. The germline V gene has CDR1 SGHAT and CDR2 FQDESV (reference sequence). The CDR3 nucleotides are TGTGCCAGTAGCCTTAAGGCCGGAGTGACGAACTACACCTTC. Translating gives CASSLKAGVTNYTF.

The rearrangement joins TRBV5-1 to TRBJ2-7, with TRBD1 matching 7 bases. Trimming took 1 base from V and 0 from J; bases not matched to a gene: 1. CDR3 length: 14 residues. The germline gives CDR1 SGHRS, CDR2 YFSETQ. The CDR3 protein is CASSLSGGSYEQYF. The CDR3 DNA follows: TGCGCCAGCAGCTTGTCAGGGGGCTCCTACGAGCAGTACTTC.

This rearrangement joins TRBV29-1 to TRBJ2-1, with TRBD2 matching over 10 bases. The ends lost 7 bases at V and 4 bases at J; junction bases unmatched: 16. This CDR3 is 17 amino acids long. CDR1 is SQVTM and CDR2 is ANQGSEA in the germline V gene. The CDR3 region is CSATIPPGLAKYNEQFF. DNA for the CDR3: TGCAGCGCCACAATACCTCCGGGACTAGCGAAATACAATGAGCAGTTCTTC.

The rearrangement uses TRBV5-1 and TRBJ2-5; TRBD1 or TRBD2 may be the D gene (5 bases each). V lost 2 bases and J 5 bases, leaving 16 bases between the germline ends. Germline CDR1 and CDR2: SGHRS and YFSETQ. CDR3 length equals 15 residues. The CDR3 protein is CASSFGTPMLETQYF. In nucleotides, the CDR3 is TGCGCCAGCAGCTTCGGGACCCCTATGTTGGAGACCCAGTACTTC.

The V gene is TRBV28, the J gene TRBJ2-1; 10 nucleotides align to TRBD1. There are 15 residues in the CDR3. Looked up from germline, CDR1 is MDHEN and CDR2 is SYDVKM. The trim removed 3 bases at V and 7 bases at J, leaving 6 bases unmatched. The CDR3: CASSFTGQGSNEQFF. The CDR3 DNA sequence: TGTGCCAGCAGTTTCACGGGACAGGGGTCTAATGAGCAGTTCTTC.

The V call is TRBV11-2, the J call TRBJ2-2; TRBD1 is a possible D gene (5 bases). The germline V and J ends were trimmed by 0 bases and 0 bases, with 8 bases remaining between them. Per germline, CDR1 SGHAT and CDR2 FQNNGV. This CDR3 is built from 16 residues. Here the CDR3 DNA reads TGTGCCAGCAGCTTAGAAGGGGTTGCGAACACCGGGGAGCTGTTTTTT. Its translation: CASSLEGVANTGELFF.

V usage is TRBV5-1 and J usage is TRBJ1-2; D remains unclear. V lost 4 bases and J lost 0, with 13 bases in between. The CDR3 contains 15 residues. Germline CDR1 is SGHRS and CDR2 is YFSETQ. CDR3 residues: CASSLVSGANYGYTF. The CDR3 DNA follows: TGCGCCAGCAGCCTGGTTTCTGGCGCTAACTATGGCTACACCTTC.

This chain uses TRBV20-1 with TRBJ1-3; D ambiguous. Germline V gene sequence: CDR1 DFQATT, CDR2 SNEGSKA (reference sequence). Trimming cost V 1 base and J 2 bases, with 0 bases left between them. This CDR3 has 11 amino acids. In DNA form, the CDR3 reads TGCAGTGCTAGAGCTGGAAACACCATATATTTT. Protein sequence: CSARAGNTIYF.

The gene calls are TRBV7-9 and TRBJ1-1, with a possible D match to TRBD1 (5 bases). The V end was cut by 5 bases, the J end by 3 bases, with 13 bases between. There are 14 residues in the CDR3. Germline CDR1 SEHNR, CDR2 FQNEAQ (reference sequence). The CDR3 region is CASSTRDGYTEAFF. The CDR3 DNA is TGTGCCAGCAGCACGAGGGACGGGTACACTGAAGCTTTCTTT.

This sequence joins TRBV18 and TRBJ2-5, with D possibly being TRBD1 (6 bases). This CDR3 comprises 13 residues. The V gene lost 8 bases and the J gene lost 0 bases, with 10 bases spanning the gap. CDR1 is KGHSH, CDR2 LQKENI, per germline. The CDR3 coding sequence is TGTGCCAGCAACCGACAGGACCAAGAGACCCAGTACTTC. This translates into CASNRQDQETQYF.

The chain employs TRBV7-9 and TRBJ2-4; the match to TRBD1 covers 11 bases. This CDR3 contains 17 residues. V lost 5 bases and J lost 3; bases outside the gene matches: 9. CDR1 is SEHNR, CDR2 FQNEAQ, per germline (reference sequence). CDR3 sequence (DNA): TGTGCCAGCAGCCTATGGACAGGGGGCTTGGGCAAAAACATTCAGTACTTC. This encodes CASSLWTGGLGKNIQYF.

V gene TRBV7-3 combines with J gene TRBJ2-2; 7 nucleotides line up with TRBD2. The CDR3 loop spans 15 amino acids. Germline CDR1 SGHTA, CDR2 FQGTGA. The V segment lost 1 base and the J segment 4 bases; nucleotides outside the gene matches: 3. For the CDR3, the DNA is TGTGCCAGCAGCTTAAGTGGGACTACCACCGGGGAGCTGTTTTTT. This codes for CASSLSGTTTGELFF. The full variable domain, with the rest looked up from reference TRBV7-3 and TRBJ2-2, is GAGVSQTPSNKVTEKGKYVELRCDPISGHTALYWYRQSLGQGPEFLIYFQGTGAADDSGLPNDRFFAVRPEGSVSTLKIQRTERGDSAVYLCASSLSGTTTGELFFGEGSRLTVL.

This rearrangement joins TRBV9 to TRBJ2-7; possibly TRBD2 for D (5 bases). V was pared by 0 bases and J by 2 bases, with 12 bases between. Germline assignment: CDR1 SGDLS and CDR2 YYNGEE. This CDR3 has 15 residues. In DNA form, the CDR3 reads TGTGCCAGCAGCGTAGAGGCTAGCACTACCTACGAGCAGTACTTC. It specifies CASSVEASTTYEQYF.

The chain uses TRBV7-8 and TRBJ2-1, with TRBD2 as a possible D gene (6 bases). From germline, CDR1 is SGHVS and CDR2 FQNEAQ. The CDR3 is 16 amino acids. V shed 5 bases and J shed 0 bases, with 14 bases lying between them. The CDR3 DNA reads as TGTGCCAGCAGCCCGCGGGACGGAAGCTCCTACAATGAGCAGTTCTTC. Encoded protein: CASSPRDGSSYNEQFF.

The chain has TRBV28 and TRBJ1-6, with 9 bases matching TRBD1. CDR1 and CDR2 (germline): MDHEN, SYDVKM. This CDR3 has 16 residues. The trim removed 5 bases at V and 10 bases at J, leaving 12 bases unmatched. CDR3 in amino acids: CASSHPPGQGVSPLHF. The CDR3 DNA reads TGTGCCAGCAGTCACCCTCCGGGACAGGGAGTATCACCCCTCCACTTT.

This clone has only one observation. The gene calls are TRBV14 and TRBJ2-5, with D perhaps matching TRBD2 (5 bases). Germline V gene data show CDR1 as SGHDN and CDR2 as FVKESK. Trimming took 2 bases from V and 5 from J, leaving 18 bases between them. The CDR3 loop spans 16 amino acids. CDR3 region: CASSQKAGERVETQYF. In DNA, the CDR3 is TGTGCCAGCAGCCAAAAGGCGGGTGAGAGGGTGGAGACCCAGTACTTC.

V and J are TRBV28 and TRBJ1-4; no clear D. V lost 4 bases, J lost 4 bases, and 10 bases lay in between. CDR3 size: 14 residues. CDR1 and CDR2 (germline): MDHEN, SYDVKM. As DNA, the CDR3 is TGTGCCAGCAGTTCCCTGAGGGATAATGAAAAACTGTTTTTT. Protein sequence: CASSSLRDNEKLFF.

V is TRBV9 and J is TRBJ2-3; 10 positions agree with TRBD1. J was trimmed by 2 bases and V by 3 bases; bases with no gene match: 6. The CDR3 loop spans 16 amino acids. CDR1 is SGDLS, CDR2 YYNGEE, per germline. CDR3 loop: CASSALDRGFTDTQYF. CDR3 bases: TGTGCCAGCAGCGCCCTGGACAGGGGGTTCACAGATACGCAGTATTTT.

The chain uses TRBV5-1 and TRBJ2-1; the match to TRBD2 covers 8 bases. Unmatched junction bases numbered 7, after V lost 4 bases and J lost 7 bases. This CDR3 is built from 14 residues. The germline V gene has CDR1 SGHRS and CDR2 YFSETQ. CDR3 DNA: TGCGCCAGCAGCGTTACGGGAGGGCCAAATGAGCAGTTCTTC. Its protein product is CASSVTGGPNEQFF.

V is TRBV19 and J is TRBJ1-1; TRBD1 matches at 7 bases. Germline V lookup: CDR1 LNHDA, CDR2 SQIVND (reference sequence). V shed 6 bases, J shed 0 bases, and the junction held 4 bases outside the gene matches. The CDR3 consists of 14 residues. The CDR3: CASRTTGLNTEAFF. As DNA, the CDR3 is TGTGCCAGTAGAACGACAGGGTTGAACACTGAAGCTTTCTTT.

The gene calls are TRBV19 and TRBJ1-5; 9 positions agree with TRBD1. The V segment lost 1 base and the J segment 6 bases; nucleotides outside the gene matches: 4. The germline gives CDR1 LNHDA, CDR2 SQIVND (reference sequence). This CDR3 contains 15 residues. The CDR3 DNA sequence: TGTGCCAGTAGTATAGGACAGGGGGTGATTCAGCCCCAGCATTTT. Its protein product is CASSIGQGVIQPQHF.

This chain connects TRBV18 to TRBJ2-5, with D unresolved. V shed 4 bases and J shed 4 bases, with 13 bases lying between them. CDR1 and CDR2 (germline): KGHSH, LQKENI. This CDR3 is 14 amino acids long. Written as DNA, the CDR3 is TGTGCCAGCTCACACGACGGGCCACGAGAGACCCAGTACTTC. This gives the protein CASSHDGPRETQYF.

This sequence joins TRBV5-1 and TRBJ2-1, with a possible D match to TRBD1 (5 bases). This CDR3 contains 15 residues. Germline V CDR1 and CDR2: SGHRS, YFSETQ. V was shortened by 2 bases and J by 3 bases, with 12 bases between the two germline ends. The CDR3 spells CASSFFRESYNEQFF. In nucleotides, the CDR3 is TGCGCCAGCAGCTTCTTCAGGGAAAGCTACAATGAGCAGTTCTTC.

This clone was detected only a few times. The chain carries TRBV7-9 and TRBJ2-7; the D gene is possibly TRBD1 (6 bases). The germline V and J ends were trimmed by 3 bases and 2 bases, with 11 bases remaining between them. The CDR3 sequence is 14 residues long. Germline CDR1 SEHNR, CDR2 FQNEAQ (reference sequence). CDR3 protein: CASSFNRVPYEQYF. In nucleotides, the CDR3 is TGTGCCAGCAGCTTTAACAGGGTTCCCTACGAGCAGTACTTC.

The CDR3 nucleotides read TGTGCCAGCAGTCTAATTCGCAACTCCGAGATCTACAATGAGCAGTTCTTC. It yields the protein CASSLIRNSEIYNEQFF. The chain couples TRBV11-3 to TRBJ2-1, with no clear D. Germline CDR1 SGHNT, CDR2 YENEEA. This CDR3 spans 17 amino acids. Trimming cost V 6 bases and J 3 bases, with 21 bases left between them.

In this sample, this clone turned up a few times. This rearrangement joins TRBV2 to TRBJ1-1; TRBD1 agrees at 7 bases. The CDR3 length is 14 residues. Germline CDR1 SNHLY, CDR2 FYNNEI. The V segment lost 8 bases and the J segment 0 bases; nucleotides outside the gene matches: 6. The CDR3 nucleotides are TGTGCCAGCTTCCGGGACAGTTTGAACACTGAAGCTTTCTTT. The encoded protein is CASFRDSLNTEAFF.

The chain employs TRBV28 and TRBJ1-2; 9 bases are shared with TRBD1. The CDR3 spans 18 residues. J was trimmed by 5 bases and V by 2 bases; bases with no gene match: 15. Germline assignment: CDR1 MDHEN and CDR2 SYDVKM. The CDR3 protein is CASSLTRTGGPLRYGYTF. The CDR3 DNA is TGTGCCAGCAGTTTAACTAGAACAGGGGGCCCCCTAAGATATGGCTACACCTTC.